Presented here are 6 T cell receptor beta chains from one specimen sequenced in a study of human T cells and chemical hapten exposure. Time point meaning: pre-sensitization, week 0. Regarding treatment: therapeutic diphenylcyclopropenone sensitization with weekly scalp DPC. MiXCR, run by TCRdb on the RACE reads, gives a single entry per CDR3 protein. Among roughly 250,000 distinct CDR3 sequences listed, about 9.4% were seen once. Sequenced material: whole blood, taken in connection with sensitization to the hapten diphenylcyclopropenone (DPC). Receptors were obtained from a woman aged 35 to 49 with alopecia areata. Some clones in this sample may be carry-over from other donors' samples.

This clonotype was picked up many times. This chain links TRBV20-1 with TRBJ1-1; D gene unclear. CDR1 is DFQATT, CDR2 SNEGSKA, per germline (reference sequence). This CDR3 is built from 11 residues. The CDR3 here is CYVAMNTEAFF. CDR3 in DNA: TGCTATGTCGCCATGAACACTGAAGCTTTCTTT.

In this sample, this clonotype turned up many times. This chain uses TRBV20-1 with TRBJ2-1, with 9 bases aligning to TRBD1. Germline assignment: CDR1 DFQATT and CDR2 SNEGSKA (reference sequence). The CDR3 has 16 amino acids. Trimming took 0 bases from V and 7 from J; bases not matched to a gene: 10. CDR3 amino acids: CSARDPGQGSRNEQFF. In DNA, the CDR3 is TGCAGTGCTAGAGATCCGGGACAGGGTAGCCGTAATGAGCAGTTCTTC.

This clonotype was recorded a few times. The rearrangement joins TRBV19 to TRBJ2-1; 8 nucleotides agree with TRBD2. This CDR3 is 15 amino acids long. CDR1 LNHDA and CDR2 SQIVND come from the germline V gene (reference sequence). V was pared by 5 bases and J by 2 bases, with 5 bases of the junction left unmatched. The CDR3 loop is CASSSGLVTYNEQFF. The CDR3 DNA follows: TGTGCCAGTAGTTCGGGACTAGTCACCTACAATGAGCAGTTCTTC.

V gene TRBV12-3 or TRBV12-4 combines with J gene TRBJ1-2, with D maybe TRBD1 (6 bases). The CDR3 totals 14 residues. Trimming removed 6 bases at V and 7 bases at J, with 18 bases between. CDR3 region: CASSPQGGLLGYTF. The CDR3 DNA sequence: TGTGCCAGCAGCCCACAGGGAGGTCTTCTTGGCTACACCTTC.

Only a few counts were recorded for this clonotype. CDR3 nucleotide sequence: TGTGCCAGCAGTTGGACAGGGGGTCAGCCCCAGCATTTT. Residues: CASSWTGGQPQHF. V usage is TRBV6-2 or TRBV6-3 and J usage is TRBJ1-5; TRBD1 agrees at 10 bases. Losses at the gene ends were 4 bases for V and 6 bases for J; bases not matched to a gene: 0. This CDR3 has 13 residues. Germline assignment: CDR1 MNHEY and CDR2 SVGEGT.

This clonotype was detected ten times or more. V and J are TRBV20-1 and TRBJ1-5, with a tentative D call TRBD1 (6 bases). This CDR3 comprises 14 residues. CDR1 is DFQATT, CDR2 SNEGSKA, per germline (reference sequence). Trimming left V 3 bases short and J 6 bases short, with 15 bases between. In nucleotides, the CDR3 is TGCAGTGCTAGTTCCGTGGGGGCTCGTCAGCCCCAGCATTTT. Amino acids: CSASSVGARQPQHF.